This passage covers 21 T cell receptor beta chains from one sample sequenced in a study of shared clonotypes between healthy human individuals. The table came from immunoSEQ multiplex PCR; TCRdb's copy has only in-frame clones and leaves some out. This sample has nearly 2 million clones; about 95% occur once, and the top ten carry 0.95% to 1.5%. CD8 cells regarded as naive lacked CD45RO, were positively chosen for CCR7, and omitted terminally differentiated effector memory CD45RA+ cells. Sequencing was done on a sample of naive CD8+ T cells sorted from blood. These receptors were taken from a man younger than 30 in good health.

Regarding this clone: This CDR3 is also generated by other DNA sequences in the sample. This rearrangement joins TRBV9 to TRBJ2-7, with D maybe TRBD2 (5 bases). CDR3 length equals 15 residues. V gave up 1 base and J gave up 0 bases, with 11 bases separating them. Germline loops: CDR1 SGDLS, CDR2 YYNGEE. The CDR3 DNA follows: TGTGCCAGCAGCGTATCCCCCGGGGTCTCCTACGAGCAGTACTTC. Its protein is CASSVSPGVSYEQYF.

This chain uses TRBV2 with TRBJ2-1; D is tentatively TRBD1 or TRBD2 (5 bases each). Germline V gives CDR1 SNHLY, CDR2 FYNNEI. The V and J ends lost 0 bases and 6 bases respectively, with 15 bases between them. The CDR3 has 16 amino acids. The CDR3 DNA reads as TGTGCCAGCAGTGAAGCGTATGGGGGTAGCTCCAATGAGCAGTTCTTC. Its translation is CASSEAYGGSSNEQFF. Full variable domain (outside the CDR3, taken from reference TRBV2 and TRBJ2-1): EPEVTQTPSHQVTQMGQEVILRCVPISNHLYFYWYRQILGQKVEFLVSFYNNEISEKSEIFDDQFSVERPDGSNFTLKIRSTKLEDSAMYFCASSEAYGGSSNEQFFGPGTRLTVL.

This clone was counted a few times. The chain is built from TRBV10-1 and TRBJ2-7; D possibly matches TRBD1 or TRBD2 (5 bases each). This CDR3 has 13 amino acids. Germline CDR1 WNHNN, CDR2 SYGVQD (reference sequence). Trimming pared 0 bases from V and 6 bases from J, leaving 9 bases between. CDR3 loop: CASSESGEGEQYF. The CDR3 DNA follows: TGCGCCAGCAGTGAGTCGGGGGAAGGCGAGCAGTACTTC.

The chain carries TRBV29-1 and TRBJ2-7; D unresolved. This CDR3 comprises 11 residues. Germline V CDR1 and CDR2: SQVTM, ANQGSEA. Trimming cost V 1 base and J 6 bases, with 7 bases left between them. CDR3: CSVEVGVEQYF. Written as DNA, the CDR3 is TGCAGCGTTGAAGTTGGGGTCGAGCAGTACTTC.

Concerning this clone: Other DNA sequences in this sample translate to the same CDR3. The V call is TRBV27, the J call TRBJ2-1, with 13 bases fitting TRBD2. V lost 9 bases, J lost 5 bases, and 7 bases stayed unmatched. Germline CDR1 is MNHEY and CDR2 is SMNVEV (reference sequence). The CDR3 spans 15 residues. In DNA, the CDR3 is TGTGCCAGTTCCCCAGGGACTAGCGGGAACAATGAGCAGTTCTTC. Translating it yields CASSPGTSGNNEQFF.

This chain connects TRBV4-1 to TRBJ2-5; D is ambiguous. V was pared by 1 base and J by 2 bases, with 8 bases between. Germline assignment: CDR1 MGHRA and CDR2 YSYEKL. The CDR3 totals 14 residues. CDR3 bases: TGCGCCAGCAGCCAAGGCAAGCAGCAAGAGACCCAGTACTTC. Residues: CASSQGKQQETQYF.

The CDR3 region has the DNA TGCGCCAGCAGTGACCTTGGGGAGGAAGAGACCCAGTACTTC. Amino acid sequence: CASSDLGEEETQYF. V and J are TRBV10-1 and TRBJ2-5, with D maybe TRBD2 (6 bases). Trimming took off 3 bases at V and 3 bases at J, with 11 bases between the two ends. CDR1 is WNHNN, CDR2 SYGVQD, per germline (reference sequence). There are 14 residues in the CDR3.

This clone appeared once. This sequence joins TRBV2 and TRBJ2-3, with 10 bases identical to TRBD2. V lost 3 bases, J lost 3 bases, and 3 bases stayed unmatched. The CDR3 runs to 15 residues. The germline gives CDR1 SNHLY, CDR2 FYNNEI. The CDR3 bases are TGTGCCAGCAGTGACCCTAGCGGGAGAACAGATACGCAGTATTTT. It is translated as CASSDPSGRTDTQYF.

The gene calls are TRBV28 and TRBJ2-7, with TRBD1 matching 8 bases. CDR3 size: 15 residues. The V gene end was trimmed by 5 bases and the J gene end by 1 base; junction bases not matched to a gene: 7. Germline values: CDR1 MDHEN, CDR2 SYDVKM. As DNA, the CDR3 is TGTGCCAGCAGTACTCCGGGGACAGGTTCCTACGAGCAGTACTTC. Its translation: CASSTPGTGSYEQYF.

The chain links TRBV4-1 to TRBJ2-7; 8 bases are a match to TRBD2. This CDR3 has 14 amino acids. Looked up from germline, CDR1 is MGHRA and CDR2 is YSYEKL. V dropped 4 bases and J dropped 5; count of bases not matched to a gene: 7. The CDR3 bases are TGCGCCAGCAGCCCAGGAGCGGGGGAGAACGAGCAGTACTTC. Translating gives CASSPGAGENEQYF.

V is TRBV10-1 and J is TRBJ1-1; 9 nucleotides align to TRBD1. V gave up 2 bases and J gave up 5 bases; unmatched junction bases: 6. CDR1 and CDR2 from the germline V gene are WNHNN and SYGVQD (reference sequence). The CDR3 totals 15 residues. The CDR3 sequence: CASSERGQGPTEAFF. CDR3 coding DNA: TGCGCCAGCAGTGAGAGGGGACAGGGTCCGACTGAAGCTTTCTTT.

The rearrangement joins TRBV6-1 to TRBJ2-1; perhaps D is TRBD1 or TRBD2 (6 bases each). The V end was cut by 0 bases, the J end by 7 bases, with 16 bases between. The CDR3 contains 16 residues. Germline CDR1 and CDR2: MNHNS and SASEGT. Here the CDR3 DNA reads TGTGCCAGCAGTGAAGCCGTCGGGAGTAGGGGGAATGAGCAGTTCTTC. Protein sequence: CASSEAVGSRGNEQFF.

This sequence joins TRBV27 and TRBJ1-5, with D uncertain. Germline assignment: CDR1 MNHEY and CDR2 SMNVEV (reference sequence). Trimming took off 2 bases at V and 2 bases at J, with 10 bases between the two ends. The CDR3 has 15 amino acids. The CDR3 spells CASSLAAEGNQPQHF. CDR3 bases: TGTGCCAGCAGTTTAGCGGCCGAGGGCAATCAGCCCCAGCATTTT.

The genes are TRBV4-2 and TRBJ1-6, with unresolved D. Trimming took 0 bases from V and 9 from J, leaving 9 bases between them. The CDR3 has 14 residues. Germline loops: CDR1 LGHNA, CDR2 YNFKEQ. The CDR3 reads CASSQDEGVSPLHF. DNA for the CDR3: TGTGCCAGCAGCCAAGATGAGGGCGTTTCACCCCTCCACTTT.

The chain links TRBV28 to TRBJ1-2; D might be TRBD1 (6 bases). The germline CDR1 and CDR2 sequences are MDHEN and SYDVKM. Trimming stripped 3 bases from V and 3 bases from J, with 14 bases between. The CDR3 is made up of 15 amino acids. The CDR3 DNA sequence: TGTGCCAGCAGTTTTGGGGGCGGAGATCACTATGGCTACACCTTC. Amino acid sequence: CASSFGGGDHYGYTF.

The chain carries TRBV6-6 and TRBJ1-1; TRBD1 matches at 9 bases. Losses at the gene ends were 5 bases for V and 2 bases for J; bases not matched to a gene: 6. The CDR3 is made up of 15 amino acids. CDR1 and CDR2 from the germline V gene are MNHNY and SVGAGI (reference sequence). DNA of the CDR3: TGTGCCAGCAGTCCTAAGACAGGGGGTAACACTGAAGCTTTCTTT. This gives the protein CASSPKTGGNTEAFF.

This chain joins TRBV28 and TRBJ1-2, with 7 positions matching TRBD1. Trimming cost V 5 bases and J 6 bases; bases outside gene matches: 9. This CDR3 region has 14 residues. The germline gives CDR1 MDHEN, CDR2 SYDVKM. The CDR3 bases are TGTGCCAGCAGTCTCATCGGACAGGTAGATGGCTACACCTTC. Its translation is CASSLIGQVDGYTF.

The count of this clone is one. V is TRBV4-1 and J is TRBJ2-1; D possibly corresponds to TRBD2 (5 bases). The CDR3 contains 16 residues. Germline values: CDR1 MGHRA, CDR2 YSYEKL. Trimming cost V 4 bases and J 2 bases, with 15 bases left between them. The CDR3 DNA follows: TGCGCCAGCAGCCCCGGGGTAGCCCCTACCTACAATGAGCAGTTCTTC. The encoded protein is CASSPGVAPTYNEQFF.

V is TRBV7-8 and J is TRBJ2-3, with 15 bases identical to TRBD2. The V gene end was trimmed by 3 bases and the J gene end by 4 bases; junction bases not matched to a gene: 2. Germline V gene sequence: CDR1 SGHVS, CDR2 FQNEAQ. This CDR3 is 16 amino acids long. The CDR3 protein is CASSFWTSGRADTQYF. The CDR3 DNA sequence: TGTGCCAGCAGCTTTTGGACTAGCGGGAGGGCAGATACGCAGTATTTT.

This sequence joins TRBV5-6 and TRBJ1-5, with D possibly being TRBD1 (5 bases). Germline V lookup: CDR1 SGHDT, CDR2 YYEEEE. The CDR3 is 16 amino acids. The V and J ends lost 0 bases and 9 bases respectively, with 19 bases between them. The CDR3 spells CASSLEGQGAYGPQHF. CDR3 DNA: TGTGCCAGCAGCTTGGAGGGCCAGGGAGCGTATGGGCCCCAGCATTTT.

The CDR3 region is CASSDGSEKLFF. CDR3 sequence (DNA): TGTGCCAGCAGCGATGGAAGTGAAAAACTGTTTTTT. This chain links TRBV9 with TRBJ1-4; D ambiguous. V was cut by 3 bases and J by 7 bases, with 7 bases left in between. Germline loops: CDR1 SGDLS, CDR2 YYNGEE. This CDR3 spans 12 amino acids.